The clone carrying this T cell receptor beta chain was detected only once. The target antigen is unknown. The sample originates from a study of a mutant IDH1 vaccine in newly diagnosed glioma. Study results and limitations: Changes to the top peripheral T cell clonotypes appeared unrelated to pseudoprogression. Across multiple MHC alleles, around 92% of patients had vaccine-induced responses.

Produced via immunoSEQ multiplex PCR; TCRdb's table is partial and in-frame only. The sample gives around 30,000 clones, about 90% of which show up once; around 20% is in the top ten. V shed 5 bases, J shed 4 bases, and the junction held 7 bases outside the gene matches. Germline CDR1 and CDR2: SEHNR and FQNEAQ (reference sequence). The CDR3 length is 14 residues. The sample's time point: week 11, during vaccination. Doses of 300 ug of mutant IDH1 20-mer peptide were given with topical imiquimod. The genes are TRBV7-9 and TRBJ1-1; TRBD1 agrees at 7 bases. The sample in question was PBMCs, obtained from a glioma patient whose treatment included an IDH1 peptide vaccine. The receptor was derived from a man aged 18 to 30 with glioma. CDR3 region: CASSPRGGSTEAFF. The CDR3 bases are TGTGCCAGCAGCCCCAGGGGGGGGAGCACTGAAGCTTTCTTT.